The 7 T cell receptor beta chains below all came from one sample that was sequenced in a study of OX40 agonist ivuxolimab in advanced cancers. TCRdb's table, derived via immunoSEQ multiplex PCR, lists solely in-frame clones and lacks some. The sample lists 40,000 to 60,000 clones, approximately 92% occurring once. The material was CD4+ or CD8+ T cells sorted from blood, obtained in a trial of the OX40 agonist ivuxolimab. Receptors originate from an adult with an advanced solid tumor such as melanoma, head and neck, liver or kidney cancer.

CDR3 sequence reads: CASSPTSGTYNEQFF. CDR3 sequence (DNA): TGTGCCAGCAGCCCAACTAGCGGGACCTACAATGAGCAGTTCTTC. The V call is TRBV7-6, the J call TRBJ2-1, with 10 positions matching TRBD2. Germline V gene data show CDR1 as SGHVS and CDR2 as FNYEAQ. The ends lost 5 bases at V and 2 bases at J; junction bases unmatched: 3. This CDR3 contains 15 residues.

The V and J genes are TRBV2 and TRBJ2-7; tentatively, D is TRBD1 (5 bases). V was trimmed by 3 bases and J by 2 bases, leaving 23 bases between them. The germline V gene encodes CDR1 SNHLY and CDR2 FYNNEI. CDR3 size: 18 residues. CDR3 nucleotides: TGTGCCAGCAGTGAGACCTTACCAGGGATTATGGGGACCTACGAGCAGTACTTC. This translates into CASSETLPGIMGTYEQYF.

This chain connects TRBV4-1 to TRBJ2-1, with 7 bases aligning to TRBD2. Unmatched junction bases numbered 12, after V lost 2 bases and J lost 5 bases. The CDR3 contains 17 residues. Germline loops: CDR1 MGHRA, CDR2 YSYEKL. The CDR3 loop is CASSQWRRDYLDNEQFF. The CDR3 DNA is TGCGCCAGCAGCCAATGGAGGCGGGACTACCTCGACAATGAGCAGTTCTTC.

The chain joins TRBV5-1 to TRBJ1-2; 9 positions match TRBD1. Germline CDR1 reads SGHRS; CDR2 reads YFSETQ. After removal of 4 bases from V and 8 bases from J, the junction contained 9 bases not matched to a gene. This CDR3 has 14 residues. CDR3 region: CASSVEQGAEGYTF. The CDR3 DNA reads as TGCGCCAGCAGCGTCGAACAGGGGGCTGAGGGCTACACCTTC.

CDR3 sequence (DNA): TGTGCCAGCAGCGTTGGATCAGACAATGAGCAGTTCTTC. Its translation is CASSVGSDNEQFF. This chain uses TRBV9 with TRBJ2-1; no firm D call. This CDR3 region has 13 residues. V lost 2 bases to trimming and J lost 5 bases, with 8 bases between them. Germline CDR1 is SGDLS and CDR2 is YYNGEE.

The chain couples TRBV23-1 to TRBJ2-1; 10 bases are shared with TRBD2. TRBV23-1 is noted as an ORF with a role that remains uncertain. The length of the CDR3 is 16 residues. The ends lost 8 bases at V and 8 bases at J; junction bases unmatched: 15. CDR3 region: CASGSNSGRFGHEQFF. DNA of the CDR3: TGCGCCAGCGGCTCTAATAGCGGGAGGTTTGGCCATGAGCAGTTCTTC.

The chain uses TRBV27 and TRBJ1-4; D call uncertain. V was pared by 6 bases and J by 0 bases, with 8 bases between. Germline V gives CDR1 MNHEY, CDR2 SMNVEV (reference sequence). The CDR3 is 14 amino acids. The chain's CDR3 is CASRGGPTNEKLFF. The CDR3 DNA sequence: TGTGCCAGCAGGGGTGGGCCAACTAATGAAAAACTGTTTTTT. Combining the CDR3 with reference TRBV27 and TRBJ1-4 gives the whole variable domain EAQVTQNPRYLITVTGKKLTVTCSQNMNHEYMSWYRQDPGLGLRQIYYSMNVEVTDKGDVPEGYKVSRKEKRNFPLILESPSPNQTSLYFCASRGGPTNEKLFFGSGTQLSVL.